These 7 T cell receptor beta chains originate from one sample sequenced in a study of blood T cells in healthy people across ages. For the second PCR, which ran for 7 to 11 cycles, a sample-barcoded 5' primer and a J-beta primer mix were used. TCRdb independently ran MiXCR on the 5' RACE reads; one entry per CDR3 protein. The profile covers 450,000 to 700,000 distinct CDR3 sequences, with 27% appearing a single time and about 18% taken by the ten largest. The source material was blood. Every receptor here comes from a woman aged 70-85 years in good health.

At least ten counts were recorded for this clonotype. This rearrangement joins TRBV7-9 to TRBJ1-2; the match to TRBD1 covers 11 bases. The germline V gene encodes CDR1 SEHNR and CDR2 FQNEAQ (reference sequence). V lost 1 base and J lost 10; bases outside the gene matches: 5. The CDR3 length is 14 residues. The CDR3 bases are TGTGCCAGCAGCTTAGTAGGGACAGGGGGTGACTACACCTTC. It codes for CASSLVGTGGDYTF.

This clonotype showed up just a few times. The chain has TRBV12-3 or TRBV12-4 and TRBJ1-2; TRBD1 matches at 8 bases. The CDR3 spans 16 residues. Trimming cost V 0 bases and J 4 bases; bases outside gene matches: 7. In DNA, the CDR3 is TGTGCCAGCAGTTTAGCGCAAGGGACAGGCTCCTATGGCTACACCTTC. Translated, it gives CASSLAQGTGSYGYTF.

V usage is TRBV11-2 and J usage is TRBJ2-1, with D unresolved. In germline, CDR1 is SGHAT, CDR2 FQNNGV. The CDR3 is 16 residues long. V was shortened by 4 bases and J by 6 bases, with 19 bases between the two germline ends. The CDR3 sequence is CASSSAGQRLINEQFF. CDR3 bases: TGTGCCAGCAGCTCCGCCGGGCAGAGACTCATCAATGAGCAGTTCTTC.

The sample holds a few counts of this clonotype. The genes are TRBV10-3 and TRBJ2-2; TRBD2 is a possible D gene (6 bases). Trimming cost V 3 bases and J 6 bases, with 8 bases left between them. Germline values: CDR1 ENHRY, CDR2 SYGVKD. This CDR3 has 13 amino acids. The CDR3 region has the DNA TGTGCCATCAGTGAAGGAGGGGCCGGGGAGCTGTTTTTT. Translating gives CAISEGGAGELFF.

This clonotype was detected only a few times. The CDR3 spells CASSSSGGATGELFF. The DNA for the CDR3 is TGTGCCAGCAGCTCTAGCGGGGGGGCTACCGGGGAGCTGTTTTTT. The rearrangement joins TRBV11-1 to TRBJ2-2; TRBD2 matches 12 bases. V gave up 4 bases and J gave up 5 bases; unmatched junction bases: 2. CDR1 is SGHAT, CDR2 FQDESV, per germline (reference sequence). This CDR3 comprises 15 residues.

The chain employs TRBV12-3 or TRBV12-4 and TRBJ1-1; D ambiguous. V lost 5 bases and J 11 bases, leaving 12 bases between the germline ends. This CDR3 is built from 11 residues. In nucleotides, the CDR3 is TGTGCCAGCAGTCTTGGGAGGGCCGCTTTCTTT. It translates to CASSLGRAAFF.

This clonotype was counted once. Mismatch with germline at one junction end may stem from a read error. The J gene is TRBJ2-5, the V gene TRBV7-3; D not resolved. Matching the DNA end better, TRBJ2-1 makes the J call doubtful. CDR1 and CDR2 from the germline V gene are SGHTA and FQGTGA. CDR3 length: 13 amino acids. CDR3 in amino acids: CASSFGLYNGQFF. The CDR3 DNA follows: TGTGCCAGCAGCTTTGGCTTGTACAATGGGCAGTTCTTC.